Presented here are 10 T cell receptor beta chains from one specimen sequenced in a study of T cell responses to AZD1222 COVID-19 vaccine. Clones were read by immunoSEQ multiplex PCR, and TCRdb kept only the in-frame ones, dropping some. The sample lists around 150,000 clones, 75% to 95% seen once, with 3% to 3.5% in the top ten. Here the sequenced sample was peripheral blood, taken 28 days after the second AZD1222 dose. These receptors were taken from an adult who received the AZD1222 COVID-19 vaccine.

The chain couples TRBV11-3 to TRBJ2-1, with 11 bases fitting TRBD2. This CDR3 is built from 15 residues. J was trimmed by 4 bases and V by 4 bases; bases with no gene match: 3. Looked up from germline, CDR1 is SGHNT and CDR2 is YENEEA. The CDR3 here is CASSSGTSGYNEQFF. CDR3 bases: TGTGCCAGCAGCTCGGGGACTAGCGGATACAATGAGCAGTTCTTC.

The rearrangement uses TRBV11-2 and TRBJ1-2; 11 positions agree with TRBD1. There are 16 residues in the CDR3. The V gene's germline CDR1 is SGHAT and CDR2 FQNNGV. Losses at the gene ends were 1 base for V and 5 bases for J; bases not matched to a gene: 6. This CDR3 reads CASSLGAGQGVYGYTF. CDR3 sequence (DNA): TGTGCCAGCAGCTTAGGGGCGGGACAGGGGGTTTATGGCTACACCTTC.

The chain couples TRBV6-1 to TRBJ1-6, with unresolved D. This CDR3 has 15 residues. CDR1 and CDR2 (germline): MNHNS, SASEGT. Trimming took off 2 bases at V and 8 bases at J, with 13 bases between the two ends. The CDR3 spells CASSEWVNSDSPLHF. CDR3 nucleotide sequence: TGTGCCAGCAGTGAATGGGTTAATAGCGATTCACCCCTCCACTTT.

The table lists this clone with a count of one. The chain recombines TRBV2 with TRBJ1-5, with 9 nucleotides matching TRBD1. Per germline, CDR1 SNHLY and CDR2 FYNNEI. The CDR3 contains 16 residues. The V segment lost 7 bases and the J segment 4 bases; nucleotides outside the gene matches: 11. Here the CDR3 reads CASTDSGDRANQPQHF. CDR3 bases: TGTGCCAGCACTGATAGTGGGGACAGGGCGAATCAGCCCCAGCATTTT.

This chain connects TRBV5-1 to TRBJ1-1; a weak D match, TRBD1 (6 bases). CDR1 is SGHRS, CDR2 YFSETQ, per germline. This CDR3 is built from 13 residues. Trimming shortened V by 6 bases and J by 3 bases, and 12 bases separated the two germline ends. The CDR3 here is CASKGDGYTEAFF. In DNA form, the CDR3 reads TGCGCCAGCAAGGGGGACGGGTACACTGAAGCTTTCTTT.

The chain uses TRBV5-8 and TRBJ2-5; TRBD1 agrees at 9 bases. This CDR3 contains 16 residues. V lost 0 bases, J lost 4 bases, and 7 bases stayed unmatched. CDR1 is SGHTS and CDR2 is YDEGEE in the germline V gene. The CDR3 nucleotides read TGTGCCAGCAGCTTGGGCGGACAGGGGATGCGAGAGACCCAGTACTTC. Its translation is CASSLGGQGMRETQYF.

The CDR3 DNA reads as TGTGCCAGCAGTGAGAGCGGGGAAGGCTATGGCTACACCTTC. Protein: CASSESGEGYGYTF. V is TRBV6-1 and J is TRBJ1-2; D is uncertain. The germline CDR1 and CDR2 sequences are MNHNS and SASEGT. The CDR3 length is 14 residues. V was shortened by 3 bases and J by 4 bases, with 12 bases between the two germline ends.

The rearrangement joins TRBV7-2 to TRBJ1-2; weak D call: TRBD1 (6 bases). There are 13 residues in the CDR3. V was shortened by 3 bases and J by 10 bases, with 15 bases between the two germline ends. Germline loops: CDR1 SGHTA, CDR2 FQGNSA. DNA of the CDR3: TGTGCCAGCAGCTTCAACCTGGACAGCTCCTACACCTTC. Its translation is CASSFNLDSSYTF.

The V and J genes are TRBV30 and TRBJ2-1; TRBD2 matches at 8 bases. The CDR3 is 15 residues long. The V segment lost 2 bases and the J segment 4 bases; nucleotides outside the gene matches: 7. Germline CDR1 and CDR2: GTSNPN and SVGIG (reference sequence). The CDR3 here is CAWSPVGRGYNEQFF. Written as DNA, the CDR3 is TGTGCCTGGAGTCCAGTCGGGAGGGGTTACAATGAGCAGTTCTTC.

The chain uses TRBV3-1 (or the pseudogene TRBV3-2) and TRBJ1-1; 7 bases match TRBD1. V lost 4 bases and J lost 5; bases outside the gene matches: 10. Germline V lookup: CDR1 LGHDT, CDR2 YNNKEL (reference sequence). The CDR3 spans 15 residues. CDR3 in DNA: TGTGCCAGCAGCCCAACCGGGACAGAGCGAACTGAAGCTTTCTTT. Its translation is CASSPTGTERTEAFF.